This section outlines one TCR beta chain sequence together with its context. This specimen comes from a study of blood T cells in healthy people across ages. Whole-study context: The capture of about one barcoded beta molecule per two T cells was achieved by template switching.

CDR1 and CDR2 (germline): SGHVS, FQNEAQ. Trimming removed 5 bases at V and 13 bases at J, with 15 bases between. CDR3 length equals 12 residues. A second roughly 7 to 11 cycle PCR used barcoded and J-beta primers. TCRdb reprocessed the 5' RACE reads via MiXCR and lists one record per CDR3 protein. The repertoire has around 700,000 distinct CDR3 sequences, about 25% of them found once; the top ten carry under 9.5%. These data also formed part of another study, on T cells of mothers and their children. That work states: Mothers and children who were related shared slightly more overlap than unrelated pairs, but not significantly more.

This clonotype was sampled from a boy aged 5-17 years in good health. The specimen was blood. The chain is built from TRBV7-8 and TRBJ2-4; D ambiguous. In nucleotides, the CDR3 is TGTGCCAGCAGCGCTACAGAAGGTGAACAGTACTTC. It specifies CASSATEGEQYF.